Presented here are 28 T cell receptor beta chains from one specimen sequenced in a study of T cell repertoires in cytomegalovirus infection. One entry per CDR3 protein results from TCRdb running MiXCR on the reads. The data hold more than 200,000 distinct CDR3 sequences, with around 8.7% observed a single time. The sequencing input was PBMCs. The receptors come from a human donor in good health (CMV status not recorded). Some clones in this sample may be carry-over from other donors' samples.

This clonotype was observed many times. The CDR3 DNA sequence: TGTGCGGTTCGGAGTGCGGCCAAAAACATTCAGTACTTC. It is translated as CAVRSAAKNIQYF. The chain has TRBV6-6 and TRBJ2-4; D call uncertain. Per the germline V gene, CDR1 is MNHNY and CDR2 is SVGAGI (reference sequence). The CDR3 sequence is 13 residues long.

The rearrangement uses TRBV19 and TRBJ2-7, with 7 bases fitting TRBD2. This CDR3 spans 15 amino acids. Germline CDR1 LNHDA, CDR2 SQIVND (reference sequence). With V trimmed by 4 bases and J by 5 bases, 11 bases remained unmatched. CDR3 coding DNA: TGTGCCAGTAGTAATTACGACGCCCGGGGGGACGAGCAGTACTTC. It yields the protein CASSNYDARGDEQYF.

In this sample, this clonotype turned up many times. V is TRBV7-2 and J is TRBJ1-2, with 7 bases lining up with TRBD1. V lost 11 bases and J lost 1; bases outside the gene matches: 7. The germline CDR1 and CDR2 sequences are SGHTA and FQGNSA. This CDR3 is 13 amino acids long. The DNA for the CDR3 is TGTGCCTCCAGGGGGACGGATAACTATGGCTACACCTTC. Translation gives CASRGTDNYGYTF.

This clonotype has a count of ten or more. J is TRBJ1-2 and V is TRBV7-2; 8 bases align to TRBD1. The CDR3 consists of 12 residues. Germline assignment: CDR1 SGHTA and CDR2 FQGNSA. V dropped 5 bases and J dropped 6; count of bases not matched to a gene: 2. The CDR3: CASSQDRDGYTF. For the CDR3, the DNA is TGTGCCAGCAGCCAGGACAGGGATGGCTACACCTTC.

This clonotype occurred many times. The gene calls are TRBV7-2 and TRBJ1-3; 7 nucleotides agree with TRBD1. V trimming: 4 bases; J trimming: 3 bases; junction bases outside the gene matches: 6. Germline assignment: CDR1 SGHTA and CDR2 FQGNSA. The CDR3 is 15 amino acids. DNA for the CDR3: TGTGCCAGCAGCTGGTCGACAGGGAATGGAAACACCATATATTTT. Translating it yields CASSWSTGNGNTIYF.

This clonotype was recorded at least ten times. The chain joins TRBV7-8 to TRBJ1-2; the D is unclear. V was clipped by 3 bases and J by 4 bases, with 9 bases between them. Germline assignment: CDR1 SGHVS and CDR2 FQNEAQ. The length of the CDR3 is 13 residues. The CDR3, as DNA: TGTGCCAGCAGCTTTCAGAGTCTCTATGGCTACACCTTC. Translated, it gives CASSFQSLYGYTF.

This clonotype was seen more than once but under ten times. V and J are TRBV11-3 and TRBJ1-2; tentatively, D is TRBD1 (5 bases). The CDR3 is 17 residues long. CDR1 and CDR2 (germline): SGHNT, YENEEA. V lost 0 bases and J 6 bases, leaving 20 bases between the germline ends. In DNA form, the CDR3 reads TGTGCCAGCAGCTTAGATCAGGTCGGCGGGCAGGGAGATGGCTACACCTTC. It translates to CASSLDQVGGQGDGYTF.

This chain connects TRBV7-2 to TRBJ2-2, with TRBD2 identical over 7 bases. The germline V gene encodes CDR1 SGHTA and CDR2 FQGNSA. This CDR3 is built from 17 residues. V lost 4 bases, J lost 0 bases, and 8 bases stayed unmatched. The chain's CDR3 is CASSSPSSGPNTGELFF. In DNA form, the CDR3 reads TGTGCCAGCAGCTCCCCCTCTAGCGGACCGAACACCGGGGAGCTGTTTTTT.

In this sample, this clonotype turned up many times. This chain uses TRBV7-2 with TRBJ1-5; a possible D gene is TRBD1 (6 bases). CDR1 is SGHTA, CDR2 FQGNSA, per germline. V lost 5 bases and J 7 bases, leaving 18 bases between the germline ends. The CDR3 has 15 amino acids. CDR3 nucleotides: TGTGCCAGCAGCCCAGGGACATCCTTAGGACAGCCCCAGCATTTT. It codes for CASSPGTSLGQPQHF.

This clonotype has ten or more counts. This rearrangement joins TRBV20-1 to TRBJ1-2; TRBD1 is a possible D gene (5 bases). This CDR3 contains 12 residues. V was clipped by 1 base and J by 8 bases, with 11 bases between them. Per germline, CDR1 DFQATT and CDR2 SNEGSKA (reference sequence). Here the CDR3 DNA reads TGCAGTGCTAGAGCCAGGGAGGGCGGCTACACCTTC. Translated: CSARAREGGYTF.

This clonotype was recorded many times. The chain uses TRBV19 and TRBJ1-6; D is possibly TRBD1 (5 bases). Germline assignment: CDR1 LNHDA and CDR2 SQIVND (reference sequence). V lost 10 bases to trimming and J lost 9 bases, with 22 bases between them. The CDR3 runs 15 residues. This CDR3 reads CATQAGFQGSSPLHF. CDR3 coding DNA: TGTGCCACCCAAGCAGGATTTCAGGGAAGTTCACCCCTCCACTTT.

This clonotype has at least ten counts. This sequence joins TRBV7-9 and TRBJ1-2; D not resolved. There are 12 residues in the CDR3. Germline V gene data show CDR1 as SEHNR and CDR2 as FQNEAQ (reference sequence). Trimming left V 5 bases short and J 8 bases short, with 12 bases between. For the CDR3, the DNA is TGTGCCAGCAGCGCCGGTCTTGAAGGCTACACCTTC. Residues: CASSAGLEGYTF.

This clonotype was seen ten or more times. A junction boundary mismatches the germline segment, possibly from a read error. The chain has TRBV6-2 or TRBV6-3 and TRBJ1-2, with D unresolved. The germline gives CDR1 MNHEY, CDR2 SVGEGT. This CDR3 comprises 13 residues. For the CDR3, the DNA is TGTGCCAGCAGTTACGGGTCAGCCGAGCTTACCAGCTTC. Its translation is CASSYGSAELTSF.

This clonotype was seen many times. The chain employs TRBV7-2 and TRBJ2-7; 9 nucleotides line up with TRBD1. Germline V CDR1 and CDR2: SGHTA, FQGNSA. The CDR3 is made up of 15 amino acids. Trimming took 5 bases from V and 3 from J; bases not matched to a gene: 8. The CDR3 coding sequence is TGTGCCAGCAGCCTACCGGGGACAGGGAGCTACGAGCAGTACTTC. Translating it yields CASSLPGTGSYEQYF.

This clonotype was counted ten times or more. This chain uses TRBV15 with TRBJ2-7; 10 bases are shared with TRBD1. Germline CDR1 reads LNHNV; CDR2 reads YYDKDF (reference sequence). With 3 bases clipped from V and 3 bases from J, the junction kept 11 bases outside the gene matches. The CDR3 contains 17 residues. Here the CDR3 reads CATSSEDGTGVVYEQYF. The DNA of the CDR3 is TGTGCCACCAGCAGCGAGGACGGGACAGGGGTAGTCTACGAGCAGTACTTC.

This clonotype was seen ten or more times. The chain has TRBV7-2 and TRBJ2-1, with 14 bases lining up with TRBD2. V was pared by 2 bases and J by 8 bases, with 2 bases of the junction left unmatched. This CDR3 comprises 15 residues. Per germline, CDR1 SGHTA and CDR2 FQGNSA. DNA for the CDR3: TGTGCCAGCAGCTTACGACTAGCGGGAGGGGATGAGCAGTTCTTC. Translation: CASSLRLAGGDEQFF.

This clonotype was picked up many times. This rearrangement joins TRBV7-2 to TRBJ2-7, with TRBD1 identical over 8 bases. The CDR3 has 16 amino acids. Germline lookup yields CDR1 SGHTA and CDR2 FQGNSA. Trimming at V came to 0 bases and at J to 1 base, leaving 5 bases not matched to a gene. The CDR3 is CASSLAIGQGSYEQYF. The CDR3 DNA sequence: TGTGCCAGCAGCTTAGCGATAGGACAGGGATCCTACGAGCAGTACTTC.

In this sample, this clonotype turned up many times. The V and J genes are TRBV7-8 and TRBJ1-1, with D perhaps TRBD1 (6 bases). The V gene's germline CDR1 is SGHVS and CDR2 FQNEAQ. Trimming took 4 bases from V and 7 from J, leaving 19 bases between them. CDR3 length equals 15 residues. The CDR3 reads CASSYQRRQGIEAFF. The CDR3 nucleotides read TGTGCCAGCAGCTACCAGAGGCGGCAGGGGATTGAAGCTTTCTTT.

This clonotype was seen repeatedly, ten times or more. V is TRBV5-4 and J is TRBJ2-5, with 9 positions matching TRBD1. This CDR3 has 14 residues. Trimming removed 3 bases from V and 5 bases from J; junction bases left unmatched: 5. Germline CDR1 reads SGHNT; CDR2 reads YYREEE (reference sequence). The DNA of the CDR3 is TGTGCCAGCAGCTCCACAGGGGGCCAGGAGACCCAGTACTTC. This translates into CASSSTGGQETQYF.

In this sample, this clonotype turned up a few times. The V gene is TRBV7-2, the J gene TRBJ2-5, with TRBD2 identical over 9 bases. Germline V CDR1 and CDR2: SGHTA, FQGNSA. V shed 4 bases and J 4 bases; nucleotides not matched to a gene: 10. This CDR3 is built from 16 residues. CDR3 in amino acids: CASSSRAAGGGETQYF. The CDR3 DNA sequence: TGTGCCAGCAGCTCACGGGCAGCGGGGGGAGGAGAGACCCAGTACTTC.

The V call is TRBV13, the J call TRBJ2-7, with D unresolved. V gave up 0 bases and J gave up 2 bases, with 8 bases separating them. Germline V gene lookup returns CDR1 PRHDT and CDR2 FYEKMQ (reference sequence). The CDR3 covers 14 residues. CDR3 DNA: TGTGCCAGCAGCTTAGGCCACAGTACCTACGAGCAGTACTTC. This gives the protein CASSLGHSTYEQYF.

This clonotype was seen only a few times. The CDR3 sequence is CASSEVADTQYF. The CDR3 DNA is TGTGCCAGCAGCGAAGTAGCAGATACGCAGTATTTT. The chain combines TRBV11-3 with TRBJ2-3; D gene unclear. The germline V gene has CDR1 SGHNT and CDR2 YENEEA. Trimming pared 5 bases from V and 4 bases from J, leaving 7 bases between. The CDR3 extends over 12 amino acids.

This clonotype was counted at least ten times. The chain links TRBV4-1 to TRBJ2-6; 9 positions agree with TRBD1. The CDR3 covers 17 residues. V gave up 1 base and J gave up 2 bases; unmatched junction bases: 3. Germline CDR1 and CDR2: MGHRA and YSYEKL. The CDR3 DNA follows: TGCGCCAGCAGCCAAGGGGACAGGGTTGCTGGGGCCAACGTCCTGACTTTC. Its protein product is CASSQGDRVAGANVLTF.

The V call is TRBV28, the J call TRBJ2-3, with 12 positions matching TRBD2. V shed 7 bases, J shed 8 bases, and the junction held 10 bases outside the gene matches. CDR3 length equals 15 residues. Germline V gene data show CDR1 as MDHEN and CDR2 as SYDVKM. The CDR3 bases are TGTGCCAGCACAACTAGCGGGGGGACCATCTCTACGCAGTATTTT. Translation: CASTTSGGTISTQYF.

This clonotype showed up just a few times. The rearrangement joins TRBV6-2 or TRBV6-3 to TRBJ2-2, with a weak D call TRBD1 (5 bases). This CDR3 contains 15 residues. CDR1 and CDR2 (germline): MNHEY, SVGEGT. Trimming removed 8 bases at V and 2 bases at J, with 15 bases between. CDR3 sequence: CASGRRQLNTGELFF. CDR3 bases: TGTGCCAGCGGCCGAAGACAGCTAAACACCGGGGAGCTGTTTTTT.

This clonotype was counted many times. J is TRBJ2-1 and V is TRBV14; 15 nucleotides agree with TRBD2. CDR1 and CDR2 (germline): SGHDN, FVKESK. V lost 0 bases and J lost 4; bases outside the gene matches: 7. The CDR3 is 19 amino acids. CDR3 region: CASSQDGLAGGRRYNEQFF. The CDR3 region has the DNA TGTGCCAGCAGCCAAGATGGACTAGCGGGGGGGCGACGTTACAATGAGCAGTTCTTC.

This clonotype was detected ten times or more. The chain joins TRBV9 to TRBJ1-3; D unclear. The ends were cut back, 3 bases at V and 2 bases at J, with 15 bases in the middle. Germline assignment: CDR1 SGDLS and CDR2 YYNGEE. The length of the CDR3 is 16 residues. CDR3 sequence: CASSADVRGAGNTIYF. Written as DNA, the CDR3 is TGTGCCAGCAGCGCCGACGTTCGCGGGGCTGGAAACACCATATATTTT.

In its sample, this clonotype was seen a few times. This rearrangement joins TRBV20-1 to TRBJ2-7, with 9 bases matching TRBD2. With V trimmed by 2 bases and J by 3 bases, 8 bases remained unmatched. CDR1 DFQATT and CDR2 SNEGSKA come from the germline V gene (reference sequence). CDR3 length: 15 residues. The CDR3 sequence: CSARLTAGGHYEQYF. CDR3 in DNA: TGCAGTGCTAGATTAACGGCGGGGGGGCACTACGAGCAGTACTTC.